The 26 T cell receptor beta chains below come from one sample, sequenced in a study of blood T cell repertoires in COVID-19. Data came from immunoSEQ multiplex PCR; TCRdb stores just in-frame clones and leaves some out. This repertoire shows approximately 140,000 clones, 87% found once; its top ten account for under 7.5%. Sequenced material: peripheral blood. These TCRs come from an older man with acute or convalescent COVID-19.

The gene calls are TRBV5-1 and TRBJ1-5; 7 bases line up with TRBD1. Germline assignment: CDR1 SGHRS and CDR2 YFSETQ. V was pared by 3 bases and J by 3 bases, with 3 bases of the junction left unmatched. The CDR3 runs to 14 residues. The CDR3 spells CASSWDSLNQPQHF. CDR3 bases: TGCGCCAGCAGCTGGGACAGCCTCAATCAGCCCCAGCATTTT.

The chain recombines TRBV6-5 with TRBJ1-4; possibly TRBD1 for D (6 bases). CDR1 and CDR2 from the germline V gene are MNHEY and SVGAGI. The V end was cut by 7 bases, the J end by 12 bases, with 21 bases between. This CDR3 is 14 amino acids long. The CDR3 loop is CASTTGGAGGELFF. DNA for the CDR3: TGTGCCAGCACCACGGGGGGCGCGGGAGGGGAACTGTTTTTT.

As to this clone: The same CDR3 arises from other DNA sequences in this sample as well. V usage is TRBV6-1 and J usage is TRBJ1-2; perhaps TRBD1 as D (6 bases). CDR3 size: 14 residues. In germline, CDR1 is MNHNS, CDR2 SASEGT. Trimming pared 0 bases from V and 4 bases from J, leaving 9 bases between. CDR3 region: CASSEAGGAYGYTF. The CDR3 bases are TGTGCCAGCAGTGAAGCTGGGGGGGCCTATGGCTACACCTTC.

The chain employs TRBV6-5 and TRBJ1-1, with 9 bases that match TRBD1. Germline CDR1 reads MNHEY; CDR2 reads SVGAGI. J gave up 6 bases and V 5 bases, and 7 bases lay outside the gene matches. CDR3 length: 14 amino acids. The CDR3 region is CASSRSGTGPEAFF. In nucleotides, the CDR3 is TGTGCCAGCAGTCGCTCCGGGACAGGGCCTGAAGCTTTCTTT.

The rearrangement joins TRBV25-1 to TRBJ2-2, with D maybe TRBD1 (6 bases). Trimming took 6 bases from V and 5 from J, leaving 13 bases between them. Germline-derived CDR1 and CDR2 are MGHDK and SYGVNS. The CDR3 is 14 residues long. CDR3 nucleotide sequence: TGTGCCAGCAGACAGGCAGGGGTGACCGGGGAGCTGTTTTTT. Protein sequence: CASRQAGVTGELFF.

This rearrangement joins TRBV7-2 to TRBJ2-3; 7 bases agree with TRBD2. Germline lookup yields CDR1 SGHTA and CDR2 FQGNSA. CDR3 size: 17 residues. After removal of 4 bases from V and 1 base from J, the junction contained 11 bases not matched to a gene. The CDR3 sequence: CASSSKWGGAGTDTQYF. In DNA, the CDR3 is TGTGCCAGCAGCTCAAAGTGGGGAGGGGCCGGCACAGATACGCAGTATTTT.

This chain uses TRBV3-1 (or the pseudogene TRBV3-2) with TRBJ2-1, with 10 positions matching TRBD2. V lost 3 bases and J lost 10; bases outside the gene matches: 6. There are 14 residues in the CDR3. Germline values: CDR1 LGHDT, CDR2 YNNKEL (reference sequence). Written as DNA, the CDR3 is TGTGCCAGCAGCCAGGGTACTAGCGGGGAGGAGCAGTTCTTC. This sequence encodes CASSQGTSGEEQFF.

V is TRBV4-1 and J is TRBJ2-5; 11 bases fit TRBD2. Trimming took 2 bases from V and 5 from J; bases not matched to a gene: 7. Germline CDR1 MGHRA, CDR2 YSYEKL. The CDR3 is made up of 16 amino acids. CDR3 region: CASSQNSGGAFETQYF. The CDR3 nucleotides are TGCGCCAGCAGCCAAAATAGCGGGGGGGCCTTTGAGACCCAGTACTTC.

This rearrangement joins TRBV15 to TRBJ2-7; 8 bases fit TRBD2. With V trimmed by 3 bases and J by 5 bases, 12 bases remained unmatched. CDR1 and CDR2 (germline): LNHNV, YYDKDF (reference sequence). This CDR3 spans 16 amino acids. Here the CDR3 DNA reads TGTGCCACCAGCAGGACCTTAAGCGGGAGTCTGAACGAGCAGTACTTC. It codes for CATSRTLSGSLNEQYF. Combining the CDR3 with reference TRBV15 and TRBJ2-7 gives the whole variable domain DAMVIQNPRYQVTQFGKPVTLSCSQTLNHNVMYWYQQKSSQAPKLLFHYYDKDFNNEADTPDNFQSRRPNTSFCFLDIRSPGLGDTAMYLCATSRTLSGSLNEQYFGPGTRLTVT.

This clone showed up just a few times. The rearrangement uses TRBV4-1 and TRBJ1-4, with D hard to call. The CDR3 consists of 15 residues. V gave up 4 bases and J gave up 8 bases, with 17 bases separating them. Per germline, CDR1 MGHRA and CDR2 YSYEKL. In DNA, the CDR3 is TGCGCCAGCAGCCTTATTCCCCACCAGGAAGAAAAACTGTTTTTT. Residues: CASSLIPHQEEKLFF.

The genes are TRBV7-9 and TRBJ2-1, with 8 bases fitting TRBD2. CDR1 and CDR2 (germline): SEHNR, FQNEAQ (reference sequence). With V trimmed by 6 bases and J by 7 bases, 20 bases remained unmatched. CDR3 length: 18 amino acids. The CDR3 sequence is CASRLNSGMAPSWNEQFF. The DNA for the CDR3 is TGTGCCAGCAGGCTCAATAGCGGGATGGCCCCCTCGTGGAATGAGCAGTTCTTC.

The chain links TRBV7-6 to TRBJ1-1, with D possibly being TRBD1 (5 bases). The CDR3 is 16 residues long. The germline gives CDR1 SGHVS, CDR2 FNYEAQ. Trimming took off 1 base at V and 0 bases at J, with 12 bases between the two ends. The CDR3 sequence is CASSLVRRGMNTEAFF. The CDR3 DNA follows: TGTGCCAGCAGCTTAGTTCGTAGGGGAATGAACACTGAAGCTTTCTTT.

The chain employs TRBV6-6 and TRBJ1-1; 8 bases align to TRBD1. Germline CDR1 is MNHNY and CDR2 is SVGAGI (reference sequence). With V trimmed by 6 bases and J by 8 bases, 8 bases remained unmatched. This CDR3 has 13 residues. CDR3 DNA sequence: TGTGCCAGCAGCCCAGGACAGGGTGCCGAAGCTTTCTTT. This gives the protein CASSPGQGAEAFF.

This sequence joins TRBV9 and TRBJ2-3; possible D gene TRBD2, 5 bases. CDR3 length: 16 residues. V was shortened by 4 bases and J by 4 bases, with 19 bases between the two germline ends. Germline V gene sequence: CDR1 SGDLS, CDR2 YYNGEE. The CDR3 nucleotides are TGTGCCAGCAGCCCTTCACAAGGAGGTATTTCAGATACGCAGTATTTT. Protein: CASSPSQGGISDTQYF.

This chain joins TRBV18 and TRBJ2-7; 7 bases are a match to TRBD1. The J segment lost 5 bases and the V segment lost 2 bases, leaving 6 bases of the junction unmatched. The CDR3 contains 14 residues. CDR1 KGHSH and CDR2 LQKENI come from the germline V gene. The CDR3 region has the DNA TGTGCCAGCTCACCAATCAGACAGGGCCACGAGCAGTACTTC. Protein sequence: CASSPIRQGHEQYF.

The chain joins TRBV9 to TRBJ1-1; 9 nucleotides align to TRBD1. Germline CDR1 reads SGDLS; CDR2 reads YYNGEE. CDR3 length: 13 amino acids. After removal of 4 bases from V and 6 bases from J, the junction contained 4 bases not matched to a gene. The CDR3 bases are TGTGCCAGCAGCAACCGGGACAGGGCTGAAGCTTTCTTT. As protein: CASSNRDRAEAFF.

This chain uses TRBV19 with TRBJ2-3; possibly TRBD1 for D (6 bases). This CDR3 contains 17 residues. CDR1 LNHDA and CDR2 SQIVND come from the germline V gene (reference sequence). The V gene lost 5 bases and the J gene lost 2 bases, with 20 bases spanning the gap. The CDR3 spells CASSAPGQTSSTDTQYF. DNA of the CDR3: TGTGCCAGTAGTGCCCCGGGACAAACGTCTTCCACAGATACGCAGTATTTT.

The J gene is TRBJ1-5, the V gene TRBV28; D not certain. In germline, CDR1 is MDHEN, CDR2 SYDVKM. The CDR3 totals 11 residues. Trimming pared 4 bases from V and 6 bases from J, leaving 4 bases between. The CDR3 region has the DNA TGTGCCAGCAGTTACGGTCAGCCCCAGCATTTT. This encodes CASSYGQPQHF.

The gene calls are TRBV6-6 and TRBJ2-5, with 7 nucleotides matching TRBD2. The CDR3 extends over 13 amino acids. The trim removed 2 bases at V and 8 bases at J, leaving 5 bases unmatched. The germline V gene encodes CDR1 MNHNY and CDR2 SVGAGI (reference sequence). Written as DNA, the CDR3 is TGTGCCAGCAGTTACCAAGCGGGGTACACCCAGTACTTC. It encodes CASSYQAGYTQYF.

The V gene is TRBV6-6, the J gene TRBJ1-2, with D possibly TRBD1 on 5 matching bases. This CDR3 comprises 13 residues. Trimming removed 0 bases from V and 5 bases from J, with 7 bases in between. Germline CDR1 MNHNY, CDR2 SVGAGI (reference sequence). The CDR3 region has the DNA TGTGCCAGCAGTTACTCTGGGGGGTATGGCTACACCTTC. Protein sequence: CASSYSGGYGYTF.

V usage is TRBV7-2 and J usage is TRBJ2-1; TRBD2 aligns across 9 bases. Germline CDR1 reads SGHTA; CDR2 reads FQGNSA. V was clipped by 0 bases and J by 0 bases; unmatched bases: 0. The CDR3 contains 16 residues. The CDR3 loop reads CASSLASGGSYNEQFF. The CDR3 DNA follows: TGTGCCAGCAGCTTAGCTAGCGGGGGCTCCTACAATGAGCAGTTCTTC.

The V and J genes are TRBV10-3 and TRBJ2-3; TRBD2 agrees at 13 bases. There are 16 residues in the CDR3. The germline gives CDR1 ENHRY, CDR2 SYGVKD. V gave up 10 bases and J gave up 3 bases; unmatched junction bases: 10. CDR3 in amino acids: CATNPGLAGLTDTQYF. CDR3 nucleotide sequence: TGTGCCACCAACCCGGGACTAGCGGGATTAACAGATACGCAGTATTTT.

V usage is TRBV9 and J usage is TRBJ1-6, with a weak D call TRBD1 (6 bases). Trimming took off 0 bases at V and 11 bases at J, with 12 bases between the two ends. Germline CDR1 SGDLS, CDR2 YYNGEE. The CDR3 runs 14 residues. The CDR3 region has the DNA TGTGCCAGCAGCGTAGGGGACACGGAGACACCCCTCCACTTT. This gives the protein CASSVGDTETPLHF.

For this clone: Its ends do not fully match the called genes, so a read error is possible. CDR3 in amino acids: CASNYGSVSYEQYF. The CDR3 DNA sequence: TGTGCCAGCAATTACGGTAGCGTCTCCTACGAGCAGTACTTC. This sequence joins TRBV6-2 or TRBV6-3 and TRBJ2-7, with D perhaps matching TRBD2 (5 bases). The CDR3 spans 14 residues. Germline values: CDR1 MNHEY, CDR2 SVGEGT.

V gene TRBV7-2 combines with J gene TRBJ1-1; no reliable D call. Germline V gives CDR1 SGHTA, CDR2 FQGNSA. V was clipped by 1 base and J by 0 bases, with 9 bases between them. The CDR3 extends over 15 amino acids. In nucleotides, the CDR3 is TGTGCCAGCAGCTTAGGTCCCCAGGTGAACACTGAAGCTTTCTTT. Amino acids: CASSLGPQVNTEAFF.

The chain links TRBV3-1 (or the pseudogene TRBV3-2) to TRBJ2-2, with D possibly being TRBD2 (5 bases). Germline loops: CDR1 LGHDT, CDR2 YNNKEL (reference sequence). The CDR3 is made up of 16 amino acids. V was cut by 8 bases and J by 5 bases, with 21 bases left in between. CDR3 nucleotides: TGTGCCAGCGGCCCGGGATCTAACGGTCGGACCGGGGAGCTGTTTTTT. This sequence encodes CASGPGSNGRTGELFF.